Each of the 3 T cell receptor beta chains below was sequenced from the same sample in a study of blood T cells in healthy people across ages. Primers used in a second PCR of roughly 6 to 12 cycles were a sample-barcoded 5' primer and a J-beta primer mix. MiXCR, applied by TCRdb to the 5' RACE reads, yields one record per CDR3 protein. Found here are approximately 350,000 distinct CDR3 sequences, 45% to 65% of them singletons; the top ten hold under 65%. Sequencing was done on a sample of blood. These receptors were collected from a man aged 55 to 69 in good health.

This clonotype occurred once. The chain recombines TRBV5-1 with TRBJ2-3; TRBD2 aligns across 10 bases. The germline V gene encodes CDR1 SGHRS and CDR2 YFSETQ. Trimming took 2 bases from V and 7 from J; bases not matched to a gene: 16. The CDR3 contains 18 residues. CDR3 DNA: TGCGCCAGCAGCTTTGGGACGCAGACCGTAGCGGGGGGTAATACGCAGTATTTT. It translates to CASSFGTQTVAGGNTQYF. Complete variable domain (other parts from reference TRBV5-1 and TRBJ2-3): KAGVTQTPRYLIKTRGQQVTLSCSPISGHRSVSWYQQTPGQGLQFLFEYFSETQRNKGNFPGRFSGRQFSNSRSEMNVSTLELGDSALYLCASSFGTQTVAGGNTQYFGPGTRLTVL.

The chain carries TRBV6-5 and TRBJ2-3; 12 bases are shared with TRBD1. Germline assignment: CDR1 MNHEY and CDR2 SVGAGI. The V gene end was trimmed by 4 bases and the J gene end by 4 bases; junction bases not matched to a gene: 9. The CDR3 length is 17 residues. CDR3: CASSFNTGTGGADTQYF. Written as DNA, the CDR3 is TGTGCCAGCAGTTTTAATACCGGGACAGGGGGCGCAGATACGCAGTATTTT.

The chain is built from TRBV29-1 and TRBJ2-7; TRBD2 aligns across 8 bases. CDR3 size: 14 residues. The germline V gene encodes CDR1 SQVTM and CDR2 ANQGSEA. With 4 bases clipped from V and 7 bases from J, the junction kept 12 bases outside the gene matches. CDR3 sequence reads: CSVVGGGSYNEQYF. The CDR3 nucleotides read TGCAGCGTTGTCGGCGGGGGGTCCTACAATGAGCAGTACTTC.